A selection of T cell receptor beta chains follows, all from one sample in a study of cytomegalovirus exposure and HLA in healthy donors. Method: immunoSEQ multiplex PCR; TCRdb's copy keeps in-frame clones and lacks some. The sample has some 180,000 clones; 75% to 80% are singletons. Sequenced input: PBMCs. The receptors derive from a female donor in good health and CMV-seronegative. Each CDR3 is given with its conserved first and last residue. Fields, in order: J gene, D gene, clone size, V gene, CDR3 protein, CDR3 DNA. A D gene is named only where the DNA matches it firmly. Clone size is not always given. Where it is, it says once, few, many or a class for expanded clones.

j_gene: TRBJ2-2; d_gene: NA; abundance: NA; v_gene: TRBV12-5; CDR3aa: CASGLVLASGELFF; CDR3nt: TGTGCTAGTGGTTTGGTGTTGGCCAGCGGGGAGCTGTTTTTT
j_gene: TRBJ1-1; d_gene: TRBD1; abundance: NA; v_gene: TRBV27; CDR3aa: CASSPGQGVTEAFF; CDR3nt: TGTGCCAGCAGCCCGGGACAGGGTGTGACTGAAGCTTTCTTT
j_gene: TRBJ1-2; d_gene: NA; abundance: NA; v_gene: TRBV2; CDR3aa: CASGAEFNYGYTF; CDR3nt: TGTGCCAGTGGGGCGGAATTTAACTATGGCTACACCTTC
j_gene: TRBJ1-1; d_gene: TRBD1; abundance: NA; v_gene: TRBV28; CDR3aa: CASSLSDRGKGAFF; CDR3nt: TGTGCCAGCAGTTTATCGGACAGGGGAAAAGGAGCTTTCTTT
j_gene: TRBJ2-7; d_gene: NA; abundance: NA; v_gene: TRBV28; CDR3aa: CASISSGTRYEQYF; CDR3nt: TGTGCCAGCATCTCCTCCGGGACACGCTACGAGCAGTACTTC
j_gene: TRBJ1-2; d_gene: NA; abundance: NA; v_gene: TRBV20-1; CDR3aa: CSANRELSYTF; CDR3nt: TGCAGTGCGAACAGGGAGCTTAGCTACACCTTC
j_gene: TRBJ1-1; d_gene: NA; abundance: NA; v_gene: TRBV18; CDR3aa: CASSPGQLNTEAFF; CDR3nt: TGTGCCAGCTCACCTGGACAGTTGAACACTGAAGCTTTCTTT
j_gene: TRBJ2-7; d_gene: TRBD2; abundance: NA; v_gene: TRBV30; CDR3aa: CAWSENGAGGSYEQYF; CDR3nt: TGTGCCTGGAGTGAAAATGGAGCGGGAGGATCCTACGAGCAGTACTTC
j_gene: TRBJ2-5; d_gene: TRBD2; abundance: NA; v_gene: TRBV4-1; CDR3aa: CASSPGGKTSGEQETQYF; CDR3nt: TGCGCCAGCAGCCCGGGCGGGAAAACTAGCGGGGAGCAAGAGACCCAGTACTTC
j_gene: TRBJ2-1; d_gene: TRBD1; abundance: NA; v_gene: TRBV6-6; CDR3aa: CASSYGTGALYNEQFF; CDR3nt: TGTGCCAGCAGTTACGGGACAGGGGCTCTTTACAATGAGCAGTTCTTC
j_gene: TRBJ2-3; d_gene: NA; abundance: NA; v_gene: TRBV28; CDR3aa: CASNTAASTDTQYF; CDR3nt: TGTGCCAGCAACACTGCGGCTAGCACAGATACGCAGTATTTT
j_gene: TRBJ2-7; d_gene: TRBD2; abundance: NA; v_gene: TRBV5-4; CDR3aa: CASSLKREWSYEQYF; CDR3nt: TGTGCCAGCAGCTTGAAGCGGGAGTGGTCCTACGAGCAGTACTTC
j_gene: TRBJ2-1; d_gene: TRBD2; abundance: NA; v_gene: TRBV5-1; CDR3aa: CASSSSGSEYNEQFF; CDR3nt: TGCGCCAGCAGCTCTAGCGGGAGTGAATACAATGAGCAGTTCTTC
j_gene: TRBJ2-1; d_gene: TRBD2; abundance: NA; v_gene: TRBV7-6; CDR3aa: CASSAGLAGGVTYNEQFF; CDR3nt: TGTGCCAGCAGCGCGGGACTAGCGGGAGGGGTCACCTACAATGAGCAGTTCTTC
j_gene: TRBJ2-3; d_gene: NA; abundance: NA; v_gene: TRBV5-1; CDR3aa: CASSLVGRSSTDTQYF; CDR3nt: TGCGCCAGCAGCTTGGTTGGCAGGTCTAGCACAGATACGCAGTATTTT
j_gene: TRBJ2-7; d_gene: NA; abundance: few; v_gene: TRBV9; CDR3aa: CASSVAGEGYEQYF; CDR3nt: TGTGCCAGCAGCGTAGCGGGAGAAGGGTACGAGCAGTACTTC
j_gene: TRBJ2-1; d_gene: TRBD1; abundance: once; v_gene: TRBV7-3; CDR3aa: CASSLEQGMDEQFF; CDR3nt: TGTGCCAGCAGCTTAGAACAGGGGATGGATGAGCAGTTCTTC
j_gene: TRBJ2-7; d_gene: NA; abundance: NA; v_gene: TRBV6-6; CDR3aa: CASSYSLAPHYEQYF; CDR3nt: TGTGCCAGCAGTTACTCGCTAGCGCCCCACTACGAGCAGTACTTC
j_gene: TRBJ2-1; d_gene: TRBD2; abundance: NA; v_gene: TRBV4-3; CDR3aa: CASSQAAGRGGNEQFF; CDR3nt: TGCGCCAGCAGCCAAGCGGCCGGGAGGGGAGGCAATGAGCAGTTCTTC
j_gene: TRBJ1-3; d_gene: NA; abundance: NA; v_gene: TRBV19; CDR3aa: CASSIGGPGNTIYF; CDR3nt: TGTGCCAGTAGTATAGGAGGGCCTGGAAACACCATATATTTT
j_gene: TRBJ2-1; d_gene: TRBD2; abundance: NA; v_gene: TRBV5-1; CDR3aa: CASSPRYGTSATYNEQFF; CDR3nt: TGCGCCAGCAGCCCTCGCTATGGGACTAGCGCCACCTACAATGAGCAGTTCTTC
j_gene: TRBJ2-1; d_gene: TRBD1; abundance: few; v_gene: TRBV7-9; CDR3aa: CASSEGQIYNEQFF; CDR3nt: TGTGCCAGCAGCGAGGGACAGATCTACAATGAGCAGTTCTTC
j_gene: TRBJ2-1; d_gene: TRBD2; abundance: NA; v_gene: TRBV27; CDR3aa: CASSLGGRNNEQFF; CDR3nt: TGTGCCAGCAGTTTGGGAGGGAGGAACAATGAGCAGTTCTTC
j_gene: TRBJ2-5; d_gene: TRBD2; abundance: NA; v_gene: TRBV7-6; CDR3aa: CASSLAPSGLQETQYF; CDR3nt: TGTGCCAGCAGCTTAGCTCCTAGCGGGCTCCAAGAGACCCAGTACTTC
j_gene: TRBJ1-1; d_gene: NA; abundance: NA; v_gene: TRBV11-2; CDR3aa: CASSSGTEAFF; CDR3nt: TGTGCCAGCAGCTCCGGCACTGAAGCTTTCTTT
j_gene: TRBJ1-1; d_gene: NA; abundance: NA; v_gene: TRBV5-6; CDR3aa: CASSLSETEAFF; CDR3nt: TGTGCCAGCAGCTTGTCGGAGACTGAAGCTTTCTTT
j_gene: TRBJ2-2; d_gene: TRBD2; abundance: once; v_gene: TRBV7-6; CDR3aa: CASSSSGGANTGELFF; CDR3nt: TGTGCCAGCAGTTCTAGCGGGGGGGCGAACACCGGGGAGCTGTTTTTT
j_gene: TRBJ1-2; d_gene: NA; abundance: NA; v_gene: TRBV28; CDR3aa: CASSAGQLYYGYTF; CDR3nt: TGTGCCAGCAGTGCTGGACAGCTTTACTATGGCTACACCTTC
j_gene: TRBJ1-2; d_gene: TRBD1; abundance: NA; v_gene: TRBV7-9; CDR3aa: CASSWGQGNYGYTF; CDR3nt: TGTGCCAGCAGTTGGGGACAGGGGAACTATGGCTACACCTTC
j_gene: TRBJ2-7; d_gene: TRBD2; abundance: NA; v_gene: TRBV19; CDR3aa: CASSISLAVNSYEQYF; CDR3nt: TGTGCCAGTAGTATTTCCCTAGCGGTTAACTCCTACGAGCAGTACTTC
j_gene: TRBJ1-2; d_gene: NA; abundance: NA; v_gene: TRBV7-9; CDR3aa: CSSSLRDPNYGYTF; CDR3nt: TGTTCCAGCAGCCTCAGGGATCCTAACTATGGCTACACCTTC
j_gene: TRBJ2-2; d_gene: TRBD1; abundance: NA; v_gene: TRBV5-4; CDR3aa: CASSLPGQGSIPGELFF; CDR3nt: TGTGCCAGCAGCTTGCCGGGACAGGGATCAATACCCGGGGAGCTGTTTTTT
j_gene: TRBJ2-7; d_gene: NA; abundance: NA; v_gene: TRBV7-2; CDR3aa: CASSKDLPSYEQYF; CDR3nt: TGTGCCAGCAGCAAAGACTTACCCTCCTACGAGCAGTACTTC
j_gene: TRBJ2-5; d_gene: TRBD2; abundance: few; v_gene: TRBV19; CDR3aa: CASSIVGLAGGGQETQYF; CDR3nt: TGTGCCAGTAGTATAGTGGGGCTAGCGGGAGGAGGACAAGAGACCCAGTACTTC
j_gene: TRBJ1-1; d_gene: TRBD1; abundance: NA; v_gene: TRBV5-8; CDR3aa: CASRKTGGITEAFF; CDR3nt: TGTGCCAGCAGGAAGACAGGGGGGATCACTGAAGCTTTCTTT
j_gene: TRBJ2-1; d_gene: TRBD1; abundance: NA; v_gene: TRBV14; CDR3aa: CASSQVLGTGVYNEQFF; CDR3nt: TGTGCCAGCAGCCAAGTTCTTGGAACAGGGGTTTACAATGAGCAGTTCTTC
j_gene: TRBJ1-1; d_gene: NA; abundance: NA; v_gene: TRBV5-1; CDR3aa: CASSFRDGGNTEAFF; CDR3nt: TGCGCCAGCAGCTTCCGGGACGGGGGGAACACTGAAGCTTTCTTT
j_gene: TRBJ2-5; d_gene: TRBD1; abundance: NA; v_gene: TRBV4-1; CDR3aa: CASSQAGTGGQETQYF; CDR3nt: TGCGCCAGCAGCCAAGCCGGGACAGGGGGTCAAGAGACCCAGTACTTC
j_gene: TRBJ1-5; d_gene: NA; abundance: NA; v_gene: TRBV27; CDR3aa: CASSLSGGWNNQPQHF; CDR3nt: TGTGCCAGCAGTTTATCCGGGGGGTGGAACAATCAGCCCCAGCATTTT
j_gene: TRBJ2-7; d_gene: TRBD1; abundance: NA; v_gene: TRBV5-1; CDR3aa: CASSAGQGTYEQYF; CDR3nt: TGCGCCAGCAGCGCGGGACAGGGAACCTACGAGCAGTACTTC
j_gene: TRBJ1-1; d_gene: NA; abundance: NA; v_gene: TRBV30; CDR3aa: CAWSWASTEAFF; CDR3nt: TGTGCCTGGAGTTGGGCTTCCACTGAAGCTTTCTTT
j_gene: TRBJ1-2; d_gene: NA; abundance: NA; v_gene: TRBV6-6; CDR3aa: CASSAGQAGGYTF; CDR3nt: TGTGCCAGCAGTGCGGGCCAGGCGGGTGGCTACACCTTC
j_gene: TRBJ1-2; d_gene: TRBD1; abundance: NA; v_gene: TRBV7-3; CDR3aa: CASSPTGVQGYTF; CDR3nt: TGTGCCAGCAGCCCCACAGGGGTGCAGGGCTACACCTTC
j_gene: TRBJ2-2; d_gene: NA; abundance: NA; v_gene: TRBV5-8; CDR3aa: CASSLATGRLVGELFF; CDR3nt: TGTGCCAGCAGCTTGGCCACGGGGAGGTTGGTCGGGGAGCTGTTTTTT
j_gene: TRBJ2-1; d_gene: NA; abundance: NA; v_gene: TRBV4-1; CDR3aa: CASSQEASGYNEQFF; CDR3nt: TGCGCCAGCAGCCAAGAGGCCAGCGGGTACAATGAGCAGTTCTTC
j_gene: TRBJ2-5; d_gene: NA; abundance: NA; v_gene: TRBV11-1; CDR3aa: CASSLAIQLETQYF; CDR3nt: TGTGCCAGCAGCTTAGCTATACAATTAGAGACCCAGTACTTC
j_gene: TRBJ1-3; d_gene: NA; abundance: NA; v_gene: TRBV9; CDR3aa: CASSTNRDYSGNTIYF; CDR3nt: TGTGCCAGCAGCACCAACAGGGACTACTCTGGAAACACCATATATTTT
j_gene: TRBJ2-7; d_gene: NA; abundance: NA; v_gene: TRBV6-4; CDR3aa: CASSLNRIYEQYF; CDR3nt: TGTGCCAGCAGCTTAAACAGGATTTACGAGCAGTACTTC
j_gene: TRBJ2-4; d_gene: TRBD2; abundance: NA; v_gene: TRBV4-1; CDR3aa: CASSQGELAGVGYIQYF; CDR3nt: TGCGCCAGCAGCCAAGGAGAGCTAGCGGGAGTAGGGTACATTCAGTACTTC
j_gene: TRBJ2-1; d_gene: TRBD1; abundance: few; v_gene: TRBV27; CDR3aa: CASSFLRQGEHEQFF; CDR3nt: TGTGCCAGCAGTTTTTTAAGACAGGGGGAACATGAGCAGTTCTTC
j_gene: TRBJ1-2; d_gene: NA; abundance: NA; v_gene: TRBV4-1; CDR3aa: CASSQAELRQYGYTF; CDR3nt: TGCGCCAGCAGCCAAGCGGAATTGCGACAATATGGCTACACCTTC
j_gene: TRBJ1-1; d_gene: TRBD1; abundance: NA; v_gene: TRBV5-1; CDR3aa: CASRNGQGVMNTEAFF; CDR3nt: TGCGCCAGCAGAAACGGACAGGGGGTAATGAACACTGAAGCTTTCTTT
j_gene: TRBJ1-5; d_gene: TRBD1; abundance: NA; v_gene: TRBV7-6; CDR3aa: CASSAGQGLVQPQHF; CDR3nt: TGTGCCAGCAGCGCTGGACAGGGACTGGTCCAGCCCCAGCATTTT
j_gene: TRBJ2-7; d_gene: NA; abundance: NA; v_gene: TRBV28; CDR3aa: CASSPTYEQYF; CDR3nt: TGTGCCAGCAGTCCAACTTACGAGCAGTACTTC
j_gene: TRBJ2-1; d_gene: NA; abundance: few; v_gene: TRBV19; CDR3aa: CASSLGTYNEQFF; CDR3nt: TGTGCCAGTAGTCTAGGGACATACAATGAGCAGTTCTTC
j_gene: TRBJ2-2; d_gene: NA; abundance: NA; v_gene: TRBV9; CDR3aa: CASSVAGGQGGELFF; CDR3nt: TGTGCCAGCAGCGTAGCAGGGGGGCAGGGCGGGGAGCTGTTTTTT